This TCR beta chain was found in a study of CD8 T cells in ankylosing spondylitis. One entry per CDR3 protein results from TCRdb running MiXCR on the 5' RACE reads. The data show over 30,000 distinct CDR3 sequences, around an eighth seen once. The CDR3 consists of 13 residues. Trimming at V came to 10 bases and at J to 7 bases, leaving 11 bases not matched to a gene. This clonotype was seen repeatedly, ten times or more. This clonotype originated in a male donor with ankylosing spondylitis. The chain has TRBV12-3 or TRBV12-4 and TRBJ2-7; 9 nucleotides line up with TRBD2. Sequencing was performed on synovial fluid, either unsorted or a sorted T cell fraction (not recorded which). The DNA of the CDR3 is TGTGCCATTAGGGCTAGCGGGATAGGTGAGCAGTACTTC. Translated, it gives CAIRASGIGEQYF.